Presented here are 2 T cell receptor beta chains from one specimen sequenced in a study of cytomegalovirus exposure and HLA in healthy donors (dated by TCRdb to about 2017). The method was the immunoSEQ multiplex PCR assay. The table comes from immuneACCESS by way of TCRdb, which keeps in-frame sequences with V and J called. Part of the clones is missing from these tables; in studies checked, under half for an unresolved V gene and the rest for unknown reasons. The sample table lists fewer than 200,000 clones, roughly 84% of them with a count of one. The ten largest clones take up around 2.8% of the sample. The sample was PBMCs. The receptors shown here come from a woman between 18 and 30 years old in good health and CMV-seropositive.

In its sample, this clone ranks as medium-sized. The rearrangement uses TRBV25-1 and TRBJ1-5, with D unresolved. The CDR3 spans 14 residues. Trimming removed 4 bases at V and 3 bases at J, with 10 bases between. CDR1 and CDR2 (germline): MGHDK, SYGVNS. CDR3 residues: CASSVSGANQPQHF. CDR3 DNA sequence: TGTGCCAGCAGTGTATCAGGTGCCAATCAGCCCCAGCATTTT.

The chain combines TRBV4-3 with TRBJ2-1; tentative D call: TRBD2 (7 bases). The V gene lost 2 bases and the J gene lost 5 bases, with 13 bases spanning the gap. CDR3 length: 15 amino acids. Germline V gene data show CDR1 as LGHNA and CDR2 as YSLEER. CDR3 sequence reads: CASSQRGGRNNEQFF. CDR3 DNA sequence: TGCGCCAGCAGCCAAAGGGGGGGGCGAAACAATGAGCAGTTCTTC.